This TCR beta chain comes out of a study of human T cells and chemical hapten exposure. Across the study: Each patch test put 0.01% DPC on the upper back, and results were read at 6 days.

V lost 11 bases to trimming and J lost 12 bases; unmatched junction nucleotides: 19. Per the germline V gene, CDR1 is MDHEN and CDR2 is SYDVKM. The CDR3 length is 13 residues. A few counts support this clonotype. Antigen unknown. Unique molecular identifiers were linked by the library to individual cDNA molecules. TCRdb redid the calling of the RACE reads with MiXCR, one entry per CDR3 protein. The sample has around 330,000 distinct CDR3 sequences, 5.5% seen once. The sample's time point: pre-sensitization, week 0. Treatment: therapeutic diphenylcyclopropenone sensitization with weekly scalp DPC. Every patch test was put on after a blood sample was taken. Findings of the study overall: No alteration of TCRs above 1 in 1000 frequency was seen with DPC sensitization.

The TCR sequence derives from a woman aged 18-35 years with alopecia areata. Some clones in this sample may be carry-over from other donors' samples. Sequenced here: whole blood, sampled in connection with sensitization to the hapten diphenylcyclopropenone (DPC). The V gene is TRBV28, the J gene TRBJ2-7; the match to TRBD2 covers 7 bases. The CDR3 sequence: CASRGGGSGQPYF. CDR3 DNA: TGTGCCTCTCGCGGCGGGGGATCCGGCCAGCCGTACTTC.